These 3 T cell receptor beta chains originate from one sample sequenced in a study of T cell repertoires in cytomegalovirus infection. Using its own MiXCR run on the reads, TCRdb lists one record per CDR3 protein. The sample yields around 320,000 distinct CDR3 sequences, over 7.5% seen once. The sample taken for sequencing was PBMCs. Every receptor here comes from a human donor in good health (CMV status not recorded). Some clones in this sample may be carry-over from other donors' samples.

Points on this clonotype: A much larger clone differs from this one at a single base, so this may be a read error. This chain joins TRBV20-1 and TRBJ2-7; 7 bases align to TRBD1. V trimming: 3 bases; J trimming: 2 bases; junction bases outside the gene matches: 7. This CDR3 comprises 14 residues. The germline gives CDR1 DFQATT, CDR2 SNEGSKA (reference sequence). The chain's CDR3 is CSASPTGMTYEQYF. The CDR3 bases are TGCAGTGCTAGCCCGACAGGGATGACCTACGAGCAGTACTTC.

A few counts support this clonotype. The J gene is TRBJ1-1, the V gene TRBV9, with TRBD1 as a possible D gene (6 bases). Germline CDR1 is SGDLS and CDR2 is YYNGEE. This CDR3 has 14 residues. Between the trimmed V and J ends, which lost 3 bases and 4 bases, there was a span of 13 bases. The CDR3 nucleotides are TGTGCCAGCAGCGCAACGACAGGAGGCACTGAAGCTTTCTTT. It is translated as CASSATTGGTEAFF.

This clonotype was detected only a few times. V usage is TRBV7-2 and J usage is TRBJ1-1; the D is unclear. In germline, CDR1 is SGHTA, CDR2 FQGNSA. The CDR3 loop spans 11 amino acids. V gave up 8 bases and J gave up 2 bases, with 6 bases separating them. The CDR3: CASARNTEAFF. CDR3 nucleotide sequence: TGTGCCAGCGCACGAAACACTGAAGCTTTCTTT.